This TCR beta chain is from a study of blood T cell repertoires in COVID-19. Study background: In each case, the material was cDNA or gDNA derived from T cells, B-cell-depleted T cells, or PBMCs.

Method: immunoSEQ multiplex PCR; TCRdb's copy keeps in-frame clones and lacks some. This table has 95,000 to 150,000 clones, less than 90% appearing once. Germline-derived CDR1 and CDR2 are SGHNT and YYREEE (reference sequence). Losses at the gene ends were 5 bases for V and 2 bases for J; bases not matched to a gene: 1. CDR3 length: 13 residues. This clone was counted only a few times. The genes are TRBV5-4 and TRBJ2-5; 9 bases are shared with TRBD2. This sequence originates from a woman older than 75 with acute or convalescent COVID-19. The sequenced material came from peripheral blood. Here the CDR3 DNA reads TGTGCCAGCAGGACTAGCGGTCAAGAGACCCAGTACTTC. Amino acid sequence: CASRTSGQETQYF. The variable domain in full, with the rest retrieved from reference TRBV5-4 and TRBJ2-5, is ETGVTQSPTHLIKTRGQQVTLRCSSQSGHNTVSWYQQALGQGPQFIFQYYREEENGRGNFPPRFSGLQFPNYSSELNVNALELDDSALYLCASRTSGQETQYFGPGTRLLVL.